This is a list of T cell receptor beta chains from one sample in a study of T cells in Graves' hyperthyroidism and ophthalmopathy. One entry per CDR3 protein, called by TCRdb with MiXCR from the multiplex PCR reads. Of over 500,000 distinct CDR3 sequences listed, around 15% are singletons. The specimen sequenced was blood. The receptors were sampled from a woman between 35 and 50 years old with Graves' hyperthyroidism. The CDR3 runs from the conserved cysteine through the conserved F or W. D genes are given only for firm matches. Clone size is given for some rows only: seen once, a few or many times, or a class if the clone is expanded.

j_call v_call clone_size d_call cdr3_nt cdr3_aa
TRBJ2-1 TRBV10-3 once TRBD2 TGTGCCATCAGTGAGGGGACTAGCGGGAGCGGGGGTTACAATGAGCAGTTCTTC CAISEGTSGSGGYNEQFF
TRBJ2-7 TRBV5-1 - - TGCGCCAGCAGCCCGGGACATGTTTCCTACGAGCAGTACTTC CASSPGHVSYEQYF
TRBJ2-6 TRBV6-1 many - TGTGCCAGCAGTGAATTCAAGGGCAGAGACTTCTCTGGGGCCAACGTCCTGACTTTC CASSEFKGRDFSGANVLTF
TRBJ2-1 TRBV18 - TRBD1 TGTGCCAGCTCACCGCTGACCGGGACAGGTTTCGATGAGCAGTTCTTC CASSPLTGTGFDEQFF
TRBJ2-5 TRBV28 many - TGTGCCAGCAGTCCTATGGCGTCCACGAAGGGGACCCAGTACTTC CASSPMASTKGTQYF
TRBJ2-1 TRBV20-1 many - TGCAGTGCTCAACGGGGTCTCTCCTACAATGAGCAGTTCTTC CSAQRGLSYNEQFF
TRBJ2-7 TRBV3-1 many - TGTGCCAGCACCGTCCAGGGGAGCTCCTACGAGCAGTACTTC CASTVQGSSYEQYF
TRBJ1-5 TRBV28 - - TGTGCCAGCATCTTGTGGAGGGTCCGGAGCAATCAGCCCCAGCATTTT CASILWRVRSNQPQHF
TRBJ2-5 TRBV10-3 many TRBD1 TGTGCCATCAGGACAGGGTATGAGACCCAGTACTTC CAIRTGYETQYF
TRBJ1-5 TRBV6-5 - - TGTGCCAGCAGTTATCCCCCTCACCCCAATCAGCCCCAGCATTTT CASSYPPHPNQPQHF
TRBJ2-3 TRBV6-1 - - TGTGCCAGCACCTCAGGAGGGGGCACAGATACGCAGTATTTT CASTSGGGTDTQYF
TRBJ2-1 TRBV12-3/TRBV12-4 many - TGTGCCAGCAGCTACAGGTTAGGGGCATACAATGAGCAGTTCTTC CASSYRLGAYNEQFF
TRBJ1-2 TRBV6-1 - TRBD1 TGTGCCAGCACCCCAATTCCGGGACAGGGATCCTATGGCTACACCTTC CASTPIPGQGSYGYTF
TRBJ2-5 TRBV5-1 few - TGCGCCAGCAGCTTGGCCGGGGGCGGGAGCCGTATAGAGACCCAGTACTTC CASSLAGGGSRIETQYF
TRBJ1-1 TRBV9 many - TGTGCCAGCAGCGTAGGGACGAACACTGAAGCTTTCTTT CASSVGTNTEAFF
TRBJ2-1 TRBV20-1 many TRBD2 TGCAGTGCTAGAGCAACTAGCGGCTTCACCGGTGAGCAGTTCTTC CSARATSGFTGEQFF
TRBJ2-3 TRBV14 - - TGTGCCAGCAGCTACAGGAGAGGCACAGATACGCAGTATTTT CASSYRRGTDTQYF
TRBJ1-1 TRBV9 - - TGTGCCAGCAGCGTAGGTCGTTTAGACACTGAAGCTTTCTTT CASSVGRLDTEAFF
TRBJ2-1 TRBV7-9 many - TGTGCCAGCAGCCCGATTACCGGGAGCTATGAGCAGTTCTTC CASSPITGSYEQFF
TRBJ1-1 TRBV19 - - TGTGCCAGTAGTACGGGACCGGCGAACACTGAAGCTTTCTTT CASSTGPANTEAFF
TRBJ2-2 TRBV7-9 - - TGTGCCAGCAGCTTAGGAGCGGCAGGAGTCACCGGGGAGCTGTTTTTT CASSLGAAGVTGELFF
TRBJ2-5 TRBV7-7 few - TGTGCTAGCAGCTTAGTAGCCAATAACCGGGTAGAGACCCAGTACTTC CASSLVANNRVETQYF
TRBJ2-1 TRBV15 many TRBD2 TGTGCCACCAGCAGTACCGACTGGACTAGCGGGAGGGCCGGGGGAAGCAATGAGCAGTTCTTC CATSSTDWTSGRAGGSNEQFF
TRBJ2-1 TRBV28 many - TGTGCCAGCAGCGAAGGGGCCAATGAGCAGTTCTTC CASSEGANEQFF
TRBJ2-3 TRBV4-1 many - TGCGCCAGCAGCCAAGAGACCCACACAGATACGCAGTATTTT CASSQETHTDTQYF